Below, 27 T cell receptor beta chains from the same sample are listed, as sequenced in a study of T cells in tuberculosis. TCRdb's table, derived via immunoSEQ multiplex PCR, lists solely in-frame clones and lacks some. The table records roughly 35,000 clones, about 93% of them present only once. What was sequenced was PBMCs. These receptor sequences come from a donor aged 10-29 years with latent tuberculosis or without tuberculosis infection.

V usage is TRBV19 and J usage is TRBJ1-1; D not certain. V dropped 2 bases and J dropped 2 bases, with 6 bases sitting between them. This CDR3 comprises 13 residues. From germline, CDR1 is LNHDA and CDR2 SQIVND (reference sequence). As DNA, the CDR3 is TGTGCCAGTAGTATAAGAGTTAACACTGAAGCTTTCTTT. As protein: CASSIRVNTEAFF.

The V and J genes are TRBV11-3 and TRBJ2-1; 12 nucleotides align to TRBD2. The CDR3 spans 18 residues. V was clipped by 5 bases and J by 6 bases; unmatched bases: 14. The germline V gene encodes CDR1 SGHNT and CDR2 YENEEA. Here the CDR3 DNA reads TGTGCCAGCAGCCTGCTAGCGGGGGGGCCAACTGCTTTCAATGAGCAGTTCTTC. Amino acids: CASSLLAGGPTAFNEQFF.

The V gene is TRBV6-6, the J gene TRBJ1-1; no reliable D call. Germline V gene sequence: CDR1 MNHNY, CDR2 SVGAGI (reference sequence). Trimming pared 4 bases from V and 0 bases from J, leaving 3 bases between. The CDR3 consists of 12 residues. The CDR3 region is CASSSMNTEAFF. CDR3 coding DNA: TGTGCCAGCAGTTCAATGAACACTGAAGCTTTCTTT.

The chain is built from TRBV7-9 and TRBJ2-3, with D possibly matching TRBD2 (5 bases). Trimming shortened V by 5 bases and J by 4 bases, and 10 bases separated the two germline ends. The CDR3 runs 13 residues. The germline gives CDR1 SEHNR, CDR2 FQNEAQ (reference sequence). This CDR3 reads CASSPRGPDTQYF. Here the CDR3 DNA reads TGTGCCAGCAGCCCCCGGGGTCCAGATACGCAGTATTTT.

This rearrangement joins TRBV5-1 to TRBJ1-1, with TRBD1 as a possible D gene (5 bases). The germline V and J ends were trimmed by 0 bases and 7 bases, with 13 bases remaining between them. This CDR3 is 14 amino acids long. Germline-derived CDR1 and CDR2 are SGHRS and YFSETQ. The CDR3 nucleotides are TGCGCCAGCAGCTTGGACGATCCTAGGGGTGAAGCTTTCTTT. Translated: CASSLDDPRGEAFF.

The count of this clone is one. The V gene is TRBV19, the J gene TRBJ1-2; D unresolved. The CDR3 is made up of 13 amino acids. With 4 bases removed from V and 5 bases from J, the gap between germline ends came to 11 bases. Germline CDR1 is LNHDA and CDR2 is SQIVND (reference sequence). CDR3 protein: CASSTSVGYGYTF. As DNA, the CDR3 is TGTGCCAGTAGTACGTCCGTCGGTTATGGCTACACCTTC.

The chain carries TRBV10-3 and TRBJ1-5, with a possible D match to TRBD1 (6 bases). The V gene lost 3 bases and the J gene lost 7 bases, with 13 bases spanning the gap. The CDR3 spans 14 residues. The V gene's germline CDR1 is ENHRY and CDR2 SYGVKD. CDR3 loop: CAISDRGGGQPQHF. DNA of the CDR3: TGTGCCATCAGTGACAGGGGCGGGGGGCAGCCCCAGCATTTT.

V usage is TRBV2 and J usage is TRBJ1-2; 9 nucleotides line up with TRBD1. The germline V gene has CDR1 SNHLY and CDR2 FYNNEI. This CDR3 contains 14 residues. The V and J ends lost 6 bases and 0 bases, in that order; junction bases with no gene match: 2. Here the CDR3 reads CASRGQGANYGYTF. The CDR3 DNA reads TGTGCCAGCAGGGGACAGGGAGCTAACTATGGCTACACCTTC.

V is TRBV5-6 and J is TRBJ1-2, with unresolved D. V lost 4 bases, J lost 3 bases, and 19 bases lay in between. Germline V gives CDR1 SGHDT, CDR2 YYEEEE. This CDR3 has 16 amino acids. The CDR3 nucleotides read TGTGCCAGCAGCCTAGGCGGTACGGCCACCCACTATGGCTACACCTTC. This translates into CASSLGGTATHYGYTF.

This chain joins TRBV28 and TRBJ2-7; 9 bases fit TRBD1. Germline assignment: CDR1 MDHEN and CDR2 SYDVKM. The CDR3 sequence is 16 residues long. The ends lost 3 bases at V and 1 base at J; junction bases unmatched: 7. DNA for the CDR3: TGTGCCAGCAGTTTGAGGGCGGGACAGGGTTCCTACGAGCAGTACTTC. Its translation: CASSLRAGQGSYEQYF. The full variable domain, its missing parts supplied by reference TRBV28 and TRBJ2-7, is DVKVTQSSRYLVKRTGEKVFLECVQDMDHENMFWYRQDPGLGLRLIYFSYDVKMKEKGDIPEGYSVSREKKERFSLILESASTNQTSMYLCASSLRAGQGSYEQYFGPGTRLTVT.

The V call is TRBV19, the J call TRBJ1-2; D gene unclear. In germline, CDR1 is LNHDA, CDR2 SQIVND (reference sequence). V was pared by 3 bases and J by 4 bases, with 9 bases between. The CDR3 loop spans 13 amino acids. CDR3 sequence: CASSMLNFYGYTF. The CDR3 bases are TGTGCCAGTAGTATGCTCAACTTCTATGGCTACACCTTC.

The genes are TRBV10-2 and TRBJ2-4; 7 nucleotides line up with TRBD1. The V gene's germline CDR1 is WSHSY and CDR2 SAAADI. CDR3 length: 16 amino acids. Trimming removed 8 bases from V and 7 bases from J; junction bases left unmatched: 17. The CDR3 spells CASSPGTAKPGNIQYF. The CDR3 DNA reads TGCGCCAGCTCCCCGGGGACAGCGAAACCGGGGAACATTCAGTACTTC.

The chain links TRBV18 to TRBJ2-6; D perhaps matches TRBD1 (6 bases). Trimming took 4 bases from V and 7 from J, leaving 14 bases between them. The CDR3 contains 15 residues. CDR1 is KGHSH and CDR2 is LQKENI in the germline V gene. The CDR3 protein is CASSRTRQDANVLTF. For the CDR3, the DNA is TGTGCCAGCTCACGGACCCGACAGGACGCCAACGTCCTGACTTTC.

This sequence joins TRBV7-2 and TRBJ2-7; D not resolved. The CDR3 contains 12 residues. The V gene's germline CDR1 is SGHTA and CDR2 FQGNSA. The ends were cut back, 6 bases at V and 3 bases at J, with 9 bases in the middle. This chain's CDR3 is CASSSSVYEQYF. In DNA form, the CDR3 reads TGTGCCAGCAGTTCCTCGGTCTACGAGCAGTACTTC.

The chain employs TRBV7-2 and TRBJ1-5, with TRBD1 matching over 12 bases. CDR1 and CDR2 (germline): SGHTA, FQGNSA. This CDR3 region has 17 residues. Trimming took 6 bases from V and 5 from J; bases not matched to a gene: 11. CDR3 loop: CASSYKGTGGSYQPQHF. The CDR3 region has the DNA TGTGCCAGCAGTTACAAAGGGACAGGGGGCTCCTATCAGCCCCAGCATTTT.

V gene TRBV19 combines with J gene TRBJ1-1; TRBD1 aligns across 10 bases. This CDR3 is 15 amino acids long. Germline CDR1 LNHDA, CDR2 SQIVND (reference sequence). V lost 5 bases to trimming and J lost 2 bases; unmatched junction nucleotides: 5. The CDR3: CASSSQTGGNTEAFF. The CDR3 region has the DNA TGTGCCAGTAGTTCTCAGACAGGGGGCAACACTGAAGCTTTCTTT.

This clone has a single count. The chain uses TRBV6-1 and TRBJ1-1; D is unresolved. The ends were cut back, 6 bases at V and 0 bases at J, with 8 bases in the middle. This CDR3 comprises 13 residues. Per the germline V gene, CDR1 is MNHNS and CDR2 is SASEGT. CDR3 region: CASSRFLNTEAFF. Here the CDR3 DNA reads TGTGCCAGCAGCCGGTTCCTGAACACTGAAGCTTTCTTT.

The V gene is TRBV2, the J gene TRBJ1-5; possible D gene TRBD1, 6 bases. Trimming cost V 6 bases and J 9 bases, with 18 bases left between them. CDR1 and CDR2 from the germline V gene are SNHLY and FYNNEI. The CDR3 has 14 residues. CDR3 residues: CASRDTGPGRPQHF. The DNA for the CDR3 is TGTGCCAGCAGGGATACAGGGCCCGGTAGGCCCCAGCATTTT.

The rearrangement uses TRBV30 and TRBJ1-4; 9 bases are a match to TRBD1. The V segment lost 8 bases and the J segment 0 bases; nucleotides outside the gene matches: 4. This CDR3 spans 14 amino acids. Germline V gene lookup returns CDR1 GTSNPN and CDR2 SVGIG (reference sequence). The CDR3 is CAGQGSSTNEKLFF. The CDR3 bases are TGTGCCGGACAGGGGTCTTCAACTAATGAAAAACTGTTTTTT.

CDR3 DNA sequence: TGTGCCGGAGGAGACACCGGGGAGCTGTTTTTT. It encodes CAGGDTGELFF. The V gene is TRBV6-6, the J gene TRBJ2-2, with D possibly TRBD2 on 5 matching bases. V dropped 11 bases and J dropped 3 bases, with 7 bases sitting between them. This CDR3 contains 11 residues. CDR1 is MNHNY, CDR2 SVGAGI, per germline (reference sequence).

The chain joins TRBV19 to TRBJ1-6; possibly TRBD1 for D (5 bases). CDR1 is LNHDA and CDR2 is SQIVND in the germline V gene (reference sequence). Trimming removed 5 bases from V and 7 bases from J, with 9 bases in between. The CDR3 has 13 residues. The CDR3 region has the DNA TGTGCCAGTAGTCAGGACATCAATTCACCCCTCCACTTT. Protein: CASSQDINSPLHF.

V and J are TRBV6-1 and TRBJ2-7; no definite D call. Germline lookup yields CDR1 MNHNS and CDR2 SASEGT. This CDR3 contains 12 residues. V was clipped by 0 bases and J by 11 bases, with 11 bases between them. CDR3: CASSEARPTKYF. CDR3 sequence (DNA): TGTGCCAGCAGTGAAGCGCGCCCAACGAAGTACTTC.

In this sample, this clone turned up once. The V and J genes are TRBV20-1 and TRBJ2-7; TRBD1 is a possible D gene (6 bases). The V and J ends lost 6 bases and 6 bases respectively, with 12 bases between them. CDR1 and CDR2 from the germline V gene are DFQATT and SNEGSKA (reference sequence). The CDR3 is 11 amino acids. CDR3 nucleotides: TGCAGTGCAGACACAGGGCCCGAGCAGTACTTC. The encoded protein is CSADTGPEQYF.

This clone appeared a single time. This chain links TRBV7-8 with TRBJ2-7; D perhaps matches TRBD1 (6 bases). The V gene lost 4 bases and the J gene lost 4 bases, with 20 bases spanning the gap. CDR1 and CDR2 from the germline V gene are SGHVS and FQNEAQ. The CDR3 consists of 16 residues. CDR3 DNA sequence: TGTGCCAGCAGCTCGACGACAGGCCCCGGTATGTACGAGCAGTACTTC. Its protein product is CASSSTTGPGMYEQYF.

The chain combines TRBV4-3 with TRBJ2-3; weak D call: TRBD1 (7 bases). Trimming pared 0 bases from V and 2 bases from J, leaving 18 bases between. CDR3 length equals 18 residues. Germline CDR1 is LGHNA and CDR2 is YSLEER. The CDR3 DNA reads as TGCGCCAGCAGCCAAGACCAGGGGGGAGGACTCTACACAGATACGCAGTATTTT. It encodes CASSQDQGGGLYTDTQYF.

The J gene is TRBJ2-1, the V gene TRBV2; D is uncertain. Deletions cut 5 bases from V and 8 bases from J, with 10 bases between. CDR1 is SNHLY and CDR2 is FYNNEI in the germline V gene. The CDR3 has 12 residues. In DNA form, the CDR3 reads TGTGCCAGCAGTTCTTCCGAGGATGAGCAGTTCTTC. This gives the protein CASSSSEDEQFF. Combining the CDR3 with reference TRBV2 and TRBJ2-1 gives the whole variable domain EPEVTQTPSHQVTQMGQEVILRCVPISNHLYFYWYRQILGQKVEFLVSFYNNEISEKSEIFDDQFSVERPDGSNFTLKIRSTKLEDSAMYFCASSSSEDEQFFGPGTRLTVL.

The chain joins TRBV6-5 to TRBJ1-1; 9 bases map to TRBD1. Trimming cost V 5 bases and J 7 bases; bases outside gene matches: 8. The CDR3 is made up of 14 amino acids. Germline V gene sequence: CDR1 MNHEY, CDR2 SVGAGI. The CDR3 DNA is TGTGCCAGCAGTCGGGACAGGGTGCTGTATGAAGCTTTCTTT. It specifies CASSRDRVLYEAFF.